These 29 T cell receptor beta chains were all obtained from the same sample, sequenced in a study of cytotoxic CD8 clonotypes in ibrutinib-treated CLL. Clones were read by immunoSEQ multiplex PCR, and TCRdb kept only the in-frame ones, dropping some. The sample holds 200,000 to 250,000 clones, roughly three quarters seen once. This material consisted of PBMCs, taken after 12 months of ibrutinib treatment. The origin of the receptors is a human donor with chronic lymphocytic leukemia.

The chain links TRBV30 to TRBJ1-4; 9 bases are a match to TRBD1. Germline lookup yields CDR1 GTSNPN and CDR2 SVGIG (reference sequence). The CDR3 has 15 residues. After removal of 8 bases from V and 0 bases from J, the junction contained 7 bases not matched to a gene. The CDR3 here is CARGQGYATNEKLFF. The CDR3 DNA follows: TGTGCCCGAGGACAGGGGTACGCAACTAATGAAAAACTGTTTTTT.

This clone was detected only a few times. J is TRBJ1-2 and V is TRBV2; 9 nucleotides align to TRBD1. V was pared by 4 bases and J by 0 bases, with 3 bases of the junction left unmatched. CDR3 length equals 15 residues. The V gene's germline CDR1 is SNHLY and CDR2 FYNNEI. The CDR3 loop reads CASSGQGGANYGYTF. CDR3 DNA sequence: TGTGCCAGCAGTGGACAGGGGGGAGCTAACTATGGCTACACCTTC.

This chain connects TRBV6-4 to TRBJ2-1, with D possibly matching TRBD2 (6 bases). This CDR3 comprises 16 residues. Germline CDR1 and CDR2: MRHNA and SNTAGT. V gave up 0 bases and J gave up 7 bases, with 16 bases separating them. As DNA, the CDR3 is TGTGCCAGCAGTGACTCGCACGGGAGTCATGGTAATGAGCAGTTCTTC. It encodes CASSDSHGSHGNEQFF.

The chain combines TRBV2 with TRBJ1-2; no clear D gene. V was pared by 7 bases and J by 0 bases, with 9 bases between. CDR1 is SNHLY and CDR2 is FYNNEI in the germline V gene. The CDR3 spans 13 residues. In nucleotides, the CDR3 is TGTGCCAGCACCGCACAAGCTAACTATGGCTACACCTTC. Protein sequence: CASTAQANYGYTF. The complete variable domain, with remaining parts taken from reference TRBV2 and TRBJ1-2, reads EPEVTQTPSHQVTQMGQEVILRCVPISNHLYFYWYRQILGQKVEFLVSFYNNEISEKSEIFDDQFSVERPDGSNFTLKIRSTKLEDSAMYFCASTAQANYGYTFGSGTRLTVV.

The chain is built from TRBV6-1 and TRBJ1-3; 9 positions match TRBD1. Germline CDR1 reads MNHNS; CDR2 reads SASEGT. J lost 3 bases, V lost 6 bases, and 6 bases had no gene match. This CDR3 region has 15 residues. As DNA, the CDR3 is TGTGCCAGCAGGGACAGGGGCGGGCGTGGAAACACCATATATTTT. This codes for CASRDRGGRGNTIYF.

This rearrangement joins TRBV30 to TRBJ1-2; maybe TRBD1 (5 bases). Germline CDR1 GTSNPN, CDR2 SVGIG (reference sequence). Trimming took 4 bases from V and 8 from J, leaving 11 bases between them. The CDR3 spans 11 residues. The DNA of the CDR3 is TGTGCCTGGACTGGGGGTCTCGGCTACACCTTC. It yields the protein CAWTGGLGYTF.

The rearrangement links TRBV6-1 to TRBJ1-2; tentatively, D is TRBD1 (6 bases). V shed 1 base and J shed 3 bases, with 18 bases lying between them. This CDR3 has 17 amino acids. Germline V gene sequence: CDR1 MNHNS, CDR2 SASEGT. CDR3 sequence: CASSEGGDARGYYGYTF. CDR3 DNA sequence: TGTGCCAGCAGTGAAGGAGGAGACGCCAGGGGCTACTATGGCTACACCTTC.

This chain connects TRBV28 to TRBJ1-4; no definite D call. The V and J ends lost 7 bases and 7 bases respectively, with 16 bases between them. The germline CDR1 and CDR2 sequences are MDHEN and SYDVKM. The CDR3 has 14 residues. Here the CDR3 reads CASTPGQVREKLFF. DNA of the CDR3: TGTGCCAGCACCCCGGGCCAGGTTCGTGAAAAACTGTTTTTT.

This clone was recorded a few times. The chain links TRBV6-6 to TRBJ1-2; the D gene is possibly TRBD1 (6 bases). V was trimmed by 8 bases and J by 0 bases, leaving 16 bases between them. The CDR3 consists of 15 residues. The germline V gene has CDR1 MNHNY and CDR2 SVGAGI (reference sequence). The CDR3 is CASFLTGTPNYGYTF. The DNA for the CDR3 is TGTGCCAGCTTTCTCACCGGGACACCTAACTATGGCTACACCTTC.

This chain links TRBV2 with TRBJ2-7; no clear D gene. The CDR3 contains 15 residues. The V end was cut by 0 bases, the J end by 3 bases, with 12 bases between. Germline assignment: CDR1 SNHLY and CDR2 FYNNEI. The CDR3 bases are TGTGCCAGCAGTGAAGCGTCCGGGCAGAGCTACGAGCAGTACTTC. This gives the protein CASSEASGQSYEQYF.

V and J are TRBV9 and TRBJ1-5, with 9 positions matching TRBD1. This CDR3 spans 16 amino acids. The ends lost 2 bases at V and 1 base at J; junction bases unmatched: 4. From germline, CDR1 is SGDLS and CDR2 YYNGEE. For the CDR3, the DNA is TGTGCCAGCAGCGTCGGGACAGGGTTGAGCAATCAGCCCCAGCATTTT. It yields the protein CASSVGTGLSNQPQHF. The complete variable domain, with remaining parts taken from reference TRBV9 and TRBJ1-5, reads DSGVTQTPKHLITATGQRVTLRCSPRSGDLSVYWYQQSLDQGLQFLIQYYNGEERAKGNILERFSAQQFPDLHSELNLSSLELGDSALYFCASSVGTGLSNQPQHFGDGTRLSIL.

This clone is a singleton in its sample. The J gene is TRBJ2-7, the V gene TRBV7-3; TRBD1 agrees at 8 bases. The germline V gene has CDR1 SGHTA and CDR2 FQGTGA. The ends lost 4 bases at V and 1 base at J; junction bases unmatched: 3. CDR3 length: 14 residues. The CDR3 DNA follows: TGTGCCAGCAGCTCGTGGGACAGGTCCTACGAGCAGTACTTC. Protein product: CASSSWDRSYEQYF.

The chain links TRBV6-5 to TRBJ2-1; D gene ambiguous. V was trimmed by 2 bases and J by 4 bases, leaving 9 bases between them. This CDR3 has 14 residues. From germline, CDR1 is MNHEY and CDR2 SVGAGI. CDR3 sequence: CASSYRADYNEQFF. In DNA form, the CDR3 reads TGTGCCAGCAGTTACAGGGCTGATTACAATGAGCAGTTCTTC.

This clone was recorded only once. The chain's CDR3 is CASSVGDRGSSPLHF. CDR3 nucleotides: TGTGCCAGCAGCGTTGGAGATCGTGGGAGTTCACCCCTCCACTTT. The V gene is TRBV9, the J gene TRBJ1-6; D remains unclear. From germline, CDR1 is SGDLS and CDR2 YYNGEE. The CDR3 spans 15 residues. Trimming stripped 2 bases from V and 9 bases from J, with 15 bases between.

The CDR3 region is CASGTGNTGELFF. CDR3 nucleotide sequence: TGCGCCAGCGGGACAGGGAACACCGGGGAGCTGTTTTTT. The V call is TRBV5-1, the J call TRBJ2-2; 8 bases map to TRBD1. V lost 7 bases, J lost 1 base, and 0 bases stayed unmatched. Germline V CDR1 and CDR2: SGHRS, YFSETQ. CDR3 length: 13 residues. The complete variable domain, with remaining parts taken from reference TRBV5-1 and TRBJ2-2, reads KAGVTQTPRYLIKTRGQQVTLSCSPISGHRSVSWYQQTPGQGLQFLFEYFSETQRNKGNFPGRFSGRQFSNSRSEMNVSTLELGDSALYLCASGTGNTGELFFGEGSRLTVL.

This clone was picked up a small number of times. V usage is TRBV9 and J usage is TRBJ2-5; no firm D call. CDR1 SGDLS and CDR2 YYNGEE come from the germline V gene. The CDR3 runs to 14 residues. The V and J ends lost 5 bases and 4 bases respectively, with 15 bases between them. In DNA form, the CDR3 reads TGTGCCAGCAGTGCCGCTCCCTCTCGAGAGACCCAGTACTTC. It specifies CASSAAPSRETQYF.

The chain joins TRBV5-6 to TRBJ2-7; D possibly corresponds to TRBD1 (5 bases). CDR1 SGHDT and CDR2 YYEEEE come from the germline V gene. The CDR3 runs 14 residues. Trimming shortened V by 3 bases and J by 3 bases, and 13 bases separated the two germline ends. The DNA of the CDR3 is TGTGCCAGCAGCTGGACGACAGCTTTCTACGAGCAGTACTTC. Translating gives CASSWTTAFYEQYF.

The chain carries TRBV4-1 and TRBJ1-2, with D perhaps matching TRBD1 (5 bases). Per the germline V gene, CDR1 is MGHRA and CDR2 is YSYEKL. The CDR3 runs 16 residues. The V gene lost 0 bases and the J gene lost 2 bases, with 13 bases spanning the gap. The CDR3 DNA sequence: TGCGCCAGCAGCCAAGACCGCTGGACACAAAACTATGGCTACACCTTC. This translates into CASSQDRWTQNYGYTF.

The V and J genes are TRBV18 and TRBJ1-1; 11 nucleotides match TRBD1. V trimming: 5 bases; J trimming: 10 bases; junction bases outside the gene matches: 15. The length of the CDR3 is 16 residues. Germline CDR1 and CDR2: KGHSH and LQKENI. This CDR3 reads CASSWDWTGGGQRAFF. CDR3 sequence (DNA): TGTGCCAGCTCATGGGACTGGACAGGGGGCGGTCAGCGAGCTTTCTTT.

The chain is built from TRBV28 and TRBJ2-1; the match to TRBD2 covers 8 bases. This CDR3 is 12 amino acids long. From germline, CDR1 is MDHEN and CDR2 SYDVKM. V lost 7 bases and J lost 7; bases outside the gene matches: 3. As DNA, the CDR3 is TGTGCCAGCAATATAGCGGGGAATGAGCAGTTCTTC. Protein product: CASNIAGNEQFF.

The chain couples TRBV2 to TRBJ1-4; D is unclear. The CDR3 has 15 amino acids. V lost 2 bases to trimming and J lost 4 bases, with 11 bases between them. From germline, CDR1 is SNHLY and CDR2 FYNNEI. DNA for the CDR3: TGTGCCAGCAGTGAACAAGGGTCAGTTAATGAAAAACTGTTTTTT. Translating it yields CASSEQGSVNEKLFF. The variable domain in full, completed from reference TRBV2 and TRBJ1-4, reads EPEVTQTPSHQVTQMGQEVILRCVPISNHLYFYWYRQILGQKVEFLVSFYNNEISEKSEIFDDQFSVERPDGSNFTLKIRSTKLEDSAMYFCASSEQGSVNEKLFFGSGTQLSVL.

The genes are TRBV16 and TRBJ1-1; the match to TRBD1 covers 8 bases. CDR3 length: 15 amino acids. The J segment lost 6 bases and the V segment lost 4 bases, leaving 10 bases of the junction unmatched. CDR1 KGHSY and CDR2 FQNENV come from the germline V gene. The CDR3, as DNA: TGTGCCAGCAGCCCCCGAATGACAGGGGCCCCTGAAGCTTTCTTT. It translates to CASSPRMTGAPEAFF.

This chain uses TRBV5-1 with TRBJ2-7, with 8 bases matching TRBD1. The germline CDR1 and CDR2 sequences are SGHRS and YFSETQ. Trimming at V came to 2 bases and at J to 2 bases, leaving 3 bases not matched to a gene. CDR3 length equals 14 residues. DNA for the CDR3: TGCGCCAGCAGCTTCGGGACAGGTACCTACGAGCAGTACTTC. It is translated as CASSFGTGTYEQYF.

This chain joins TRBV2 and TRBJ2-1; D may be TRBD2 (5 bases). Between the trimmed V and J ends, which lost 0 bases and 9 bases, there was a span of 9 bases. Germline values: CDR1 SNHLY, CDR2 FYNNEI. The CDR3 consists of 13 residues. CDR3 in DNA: TGTGCCAGCAGTGAAGCCCGGGGTGGTGAGCAGTTCTTC. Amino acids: CASSEARGGEQFF.

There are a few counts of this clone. The CDR3 nucleotides are TGTGCCAGCAGCCATTCTCGACTAGCGGCCAATGAGCAGTTCTTC. This codes for CASSHSRLAANEQFF. This rearrangement joins TRBV11-2 to TRBJ2-1; TRBD2 matches 9 bases. Unmatched junction bases numbered 8, after V lost 5 bases and J lost 6 bases. CDR1 is SGHAT and CDR2 is FQNNGV in the germline V gene. This CDR3 has 15 residues.

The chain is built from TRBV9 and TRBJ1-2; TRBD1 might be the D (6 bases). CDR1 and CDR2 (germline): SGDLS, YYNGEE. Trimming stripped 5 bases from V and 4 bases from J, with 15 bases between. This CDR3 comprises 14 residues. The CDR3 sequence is CASSPRGASYGYTF. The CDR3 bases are TGTGCCAGCAGTCCCCGGGGGGCTAGCTATGGCTACACCTTC.

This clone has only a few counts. This chain's CDR3 is CASRLGGARDGYTF. Written as DNA, the CDR3 is TGTGCCAGCAGGCTAGGAGGGGCGAGAGATGGCTACACCTTC. The chain has TRBV6-6 and TRBJ1-2, with D perhaps TRBD1 (5 bases). Between the trimmed V and J ends, which lost 6 bases and 6 bases, there was a span of 17 bases. The CDR3 loop spans 14 amino acids. Per the germline V gene, CDR1 is MNHNY and CDR2 is SVGAGI (reference sequence).

The CDR3 DNA reads TGTGCCAGCTCACCAACCAGGGTAGCGGGGTCCTACGAGCAGTACTTC. Translated, it gives CASSPTRVAGSYEQYF. The rearrangement joins TRBV18 to TRBJ2-7, with 8 bases fitting TRBD2. In germline, CDR1 is KGHSH, CDR2 LQKENI. This CDR3 is built from 16 residues. V trimming: 2 bases; J trimming: 1 base; junction bases outside the gene matches: 7.

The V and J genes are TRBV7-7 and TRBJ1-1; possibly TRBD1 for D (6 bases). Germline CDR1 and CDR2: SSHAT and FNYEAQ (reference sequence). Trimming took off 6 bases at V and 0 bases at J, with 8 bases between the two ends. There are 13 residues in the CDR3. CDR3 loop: CASSQGMNTEAFF. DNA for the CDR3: TGTGCCAGCAGTCAGGGGATGAACACTGAAGCTTTCTTT.